A selection of T cell receptor beta chains follows, all from one sample in a study of control samples from healthy donors and cancer patients. Method: immunoSEQ multiplex PCR; TCRdb's copy keeps in-frame clones and lacks some. The table records around 30,000 clones, roughly 91% of them present only once. The sample taken for sequencing was PBMCs. The receptor source for this set is a man aged 45-65 years with lung cancer. CDR3s include the opening cysteine and the closing phenylalanine or tryptophan. A D gene is named only where the DNA matches it firmly. Only some rows state a clone size, as once, few, many or a class for expanded clones.

clone_size	d_call	v_call	j_call	cdr3_length	cdr3_aa	cdr3_nt
.	.	TRBV21-1	TRBJ2-5	15	CASSNRGAGQETQYF	TGTGCCAGCAGCAACAGGGGCGCGGGACAAGAGACCCAGTACTTC
.	.	TRBV27	TRBJ2-1	13	CASSTETDNEQFF	TGTGCCAGCAGTACGGAGACGGACAATGAGCAGTTCTTC
.	TRBD1	TRBV6-5	TRBJ2-7	15	CASRTGLLEVNEQYF	TGTGCCAGCAGGACAGGGTTATTAGAAGTCAACGAGCAGTACTTC
.	.	TRBV9	TRBJ1-1	15	CASSVVGGPNTEAFF	TGTGCCAGCAGCGTAGTGGGAGGACCTAACACTGAAGCTTTCTTT
.	.	TRBV10-3	TRBJ1-2	14	CAISNRVANYGYTF	TGTGCCATCAGTAACAGGGTGGCTAACTATGGCTACACCTTC
.	TRBD1	TRBV27	TRBJ2-3	15	CASSLLGQGTDTQYF	TGTGCCAGCAGTTTATTAGGACAGGGAACAGATACGCAGTATTTT
.	.	TRBV7-9	TRBJ1-2	13	CASSETVNYGYTF	TGTGCCAGCAGCGAGACAGTTAACTATGGCTACACCTTC
.	TRBD2	TRBV5-4	TRBJ2-1	16	CASSSQTSGGYNEQFF	TGTGCCAGCAGCTCTCAGACTAGCGGGGGGTACAATGAGCAGTTCTTC
.	.	TRBV6-6	TRBJ1-5	13	CASSYQENQPQHF	TGTGCCAGCAGTTATCAGGAGAATCAGCCCCAGCATTTT
once	TRBD1	TRBV27	TRBJ1-4	16	CASRPLSSGGRKKLFF	TGTGCCAGCAGACCCCTCTCCTCAGGGGGCAGAAAAAAACTGTTTTTT
.	.	TRBV14	TRBJ2-5	17	CASSRGRNQGFQETQYF	TGTGCCAGCAGCCGCGGCCGCAACCAGGGGTTTCAAGAGACCCAGTACTTC
.	TRBD2	TRBV4-1	TRBJ2-1	13	CASSQEGGREQFF	TGCGCCAGCAGCCAAGAGGGAGGGAGGGAGCAGTTCTTC
.	.	TRBV10-1	TRBJ2-1	12	CASARDNNEQFF	TGCGCCAGCGCCCGGGACAACAATGAGCAGTTCTTC
.	TRBD2	TRBV19	TRBJ2-1	16	CASSIEVLAGKHEQFF	TGTGCCAGTAGTATAGAGGTACTAGCGGGGAAGCATGAGCAGTTCTTC
.	.	TRBV15	TRBJ2-7	15	CATSRSGGDVYEQYF	TGTGCCACCAGCCGATCCGGGGGCGACGTCTACGAGCAGTACTTC
.	TRBD1	TRBV10-3	TRBJ2-5	15	CAISGTGDHKETQYF	TGTGCCATCAGTGGGACAGGGGACCATAAAGAGACCCAGTACTTC
.	.	TRBV28	TRBJ1-5	12	CASSPPGEPQHF	TGTGCCAGCAGTCCTCCGGGCGAGCCCCAGCATTTT
.	.	TRBV6-4	TRBJ1-5	13	CASSPEVDQPQHF	TGTGCCAGCAGTCCTGAAGTGGATCAGCCCCAGCATTTT
.	.	TRBV18	TRBJ1-1	15	CASSPAAGGHTEAFF	TGTGCCAGCTCACCTGCGGCCGGGGGGCACACTGAAGCTTTCTTT
.	TRBD1	TRBV12-5	TRBJ1-5	19	CASGLPSGDRGLCYQPQHF	TGTGCTAGTGGTTTGCCCTCTGGGGACAGGGGGCTATGTTATCAGCCCCAGCATTTT
.	.	TRBV4-3	TRBJ1-1	13	CASSATGATEAFF	TGCGCCAGCAGCGCCACCGGGGCCACTGAAGCTTTCTTT
.	TRBD1	TRBV6-5	TRBJ1-2	12	CASRSQGEGYTF	TGTGCCAGCAGGTCCCAGGGGGAGGGCTACACCTTC
.	.	TRBV7-8	TRBJ1-6	16	CASRPRALSSDSPLHF	TGTGCCAGCAGACCCAGGGCCCTAAGTTCGGATTCACCCCTCCACTTT
.	TRBD1	TRBV9	TRBJ1-1	16	CASSAQGRHMNTEAFF	TGTGCCAGCAGCGCACAGGGGCGACACATGAACACTGAAGCTTTCTTT
.	TRBD1	TRBV6-5	TRBJ2-7	13	CASHRTGTGEQYF	TGTGCCAGCCATAGGACAGGGACGGGAGAGCAGTACTTC
.	.	TRBV5-1	TRBJ2-6	16	CASSLGAASGANVLTF	TGCGCCAGCAGCTTGGGCGCAGCATCTGGGGCCAACGTCCTGACTTTC
.	.	TRBV24-1	TRBJ2-3	15	CATSDPGSDGDTQYF	TGTGCCACCAGTGATCCGGGAAGCGACGGCGATACGCAGTATTTT
.	.	TRBV7-7	TRBJ2-5	16	CASSTKLGGGRGTQYF	TGTGCTAGCAGCACCAAACTCGGAGGGGGCAGAGGGACCCAGTACTTC
.	.	TRBV5-1	TRBJ2-5	14	CASSLGMYQETQYF	TGCGCCAGCAGCTTGGGGATGTACCAAGAGACCCAGTACTTC
medium-sized	TRBD1	TRBV4-1	TRBJ1-1	14	CASSRPRKGQEAFF	TGCGCCAGCAGCCGACCTAGGAAGGGACAGGAAGCTTTCTTT
.	.	TRBV30	TRBJ1-2	16	CAWSVQFVAGEHGYTF	TGTGCCTGGAGTGTACAATTTGTAGCAGGGGAACATGGCTACACCTTC
few	.	TRBV14	TRBJ1-1	15	CASSQVAGADTEAFF	TGTGCCAGCAGCCAAGTGGCGGGGGCGGACACTGAAGCTTTCTTT
.	.	TRBV14	TRBJ2-5	15	CASSAQAGAWETQYF	TGTGCCAGCAGCGCTCAGGCGGGTGCTTGGGAGACCCAGTACTTC
.	TRBD2	TRBV7-2	TRBJ2-3	17	CASSSLAGVSSTDTQYF	TGTGCCAGCAGTTCACTAGCGGGGGTCTCTAGCACAGATACGCAGTATTTT
.	TRBD1	TRBV19	TRBJ2-2	14	CATQPTGGTGELFF	TGTGCCACCCAACCGACAGGGGGCACCGGGGAGCTGTTTTTT
once	.	TRBV9	TRBJ2-3	17	CASSPRGAGRSTDTQYF	TGTGCCAGCAGCCCCCGAGGGGCGGGACGGAGCACAGATACGCAGTATTTT
.	.	TRBV25-1	TRBJ1-1	14	CASSDEGPIVLAFF	TGTGCCAGCAGTGATGAGGGACCGATTGTGTTAGCTTTCTTT